A single sample is the source of the 32 T cell receptor beta chains below, sequenced in a study of blood T cell repertoires in COVID-19. Libraries were prepared by immunoSEQ multiplex PCR; TCRdb keeps only in-frame clonotypes and omits some of them. Here the sample spans over 600,000 clones, more than 80% being singletons. The sample consisted of peripheral blood. The receptors derive from a woman younger than 35 with acute or convalescent COVID-19.

The chain links TRBV20-1 to TRBJ1-2; the D gene is possibly TRBD1 (6 bases). Germline V gene data show CDR1 as DFQATT and CDR2 as SNEGSKA (reference sequence). This CDR3 region has 16 residues. Trimming took 3 bases from V and 4 from J, leaving 21 bases between them. This CDR3 reads CSASGYRDTTGYGYTF. In nucleotides, the CDR3 is TGCAGTGCTAGTGGATATCGGGACACCACGGGCTATGGCTACACCTTC.

The V call is TRBV5-5, the J call TRBJ2-3, with 7 bases identical to TRBD1. CDR1 is SGHKS, CDR2 YYEKEE, per germline (reference sequence). The CDR3 covers 14 residues. J lost 3 bases, V lost 3 bases, and 4 bases had no gene match. This CDR3 reads CASSSGTDTDTQYF. CDR3 DNA sequence: TGTGCCAGCAGCTCCGGGACAGATACAGATACGCAGTATTTT.

Details on this clone: Other DNA sequences within the sample encode an identical CDR3. The chain joins TRBV5-4 to TRBJ2-7; D is unresolved. The germline V gene encodes CDR1 SGHNT and CDR2 YYREEE (reference sequence). The CDR3 is 12 residues long. The ends were cut back, 5 bases at V and 4 bases at J, with 10 bases in the middle. Here the CDR3 DNA reads TGTGCCAGCAGTTCGTCCTCTTACGAGCAGTACTTC. It translates to CASSSSSYEQYF.

This clone has only one observation. The chain is built from TRBV6-5 and TRBJ2-3; maybe TRBD1 (7 bases). This CDR3 spans 15 amino acids. V was clipped by 5 bases and J by 3 bases, with 15 bases between them. The germline V gene has CDR1 MNHEY and CDR2 SVGAGI. CDR3 region: CASSRQGGVTDTQYF. The DNA for the CDR3 is TGTGCCAGCAGTAGACAGGGAGGCGTGACAGATACGCAGTATTTT.

V usage is TRBV5-1 and J usage is TRBJ2-4; maybe TRBD2 (6 bases). Looked up from germline, CDR1 is SGHRS and CDR2 is YFSETQ. This CDR3 has 15 residues. V lost 3 bases to trimming and J lost 5 bases, with 15 bases between them. In DNA, the CDR3 is TGCGCCAGCAGCTACCGGGACTTTTTACAAAACATTCAGTACTTC. Its translation is CASSYRDFLQNIQYF.

V is TRBV6-1 and J is TRBJ1-1; 7 bases map to TRBD1. CDR3 length equals 17 residues. Germline values: CDR1 MNHNS, CDR2 SASEGT. The V gene end was trimmed by 4 bases and the J gene end by 0 bases; junction bases not matched to a gene: 11. The CDR3 spells CASSVGRGFRMNTEAFF. The CDR3 region has the DNA TGTGCCAGCAGTGTGGGCAGGGGGTTTCGGATGAACACTGAAGCTTTCTTT.

The chain links TRBV6-5 to TRBJ2-3, with D perhaps TRBD2 (6 bases). V lost 6 bases and J 2 bases, leaving 12 bases between the germline ends. The germline V gene has CDR1 MNHEY and CDR2 SVGAGI. This CDR3 comprises 14 residues. The CDR3: CASSPGLSTDTQYF. CDR3 coding DNA: TGTGCCAGCAGCCCGGGACTCTCCACAGATACGCAGTATTTT.

The chain uses TRBV27 and TRBJ2-1; TRBD1 aligns across 8 bases. This CDR3 is 14 amino acids long. V lost 2 bases, J lost 7 bases, and 4 bases stayed unmatched. Germline CDR1 reads MNHEY; CDR2 reads SMNVEV (reference sequence). DNA for the CDR3: TGTGCCAGCAGTTTACTCGGACAGGGAAATGAGCAGTTCTTC. As protein: CASSLLGQGNEQFF.

The J gene is TRBJ2-2, the V gene TRBV30; tentative D call: TRBD1 (7 bases). The V end lost 7 bases, the J end lost 1 base, and 13 bases lay between the germline ends. Germline V gene sequence: CDR1 GTSNPN, CDR2 SVGIG (reference sequence). The CDR3 is made up of 14 amino acids. CDR3 sequence: CASEGQKNTGELFF. CDR3 DNA: TGTGCCTCGGAGGGACAGAAGAACACCGGGGAGCTGTTTTTT.

This chain joins TRBV7-2 and TRBJ2-7; 9 bases agree with TRBD1. The CDR3 length is 14 residues. Germline lookup yields CDR1 SGHTA and CDR2 FQGNSA. The V segment lost 5 bases and the J segment 8 bases; nucleotides outside the gene matches: 10. DNA of the CDR3: TGTGCCAGCAGCCCACCCGGACAGGGGAATAAGCAGTACTTC. Amino acids: CASSPPGQGNKQYF.

V is TRBV4-3 and J is TRBJ2-7, with a weak D call TRBD1 (6 bases). The length of the CDR3 is 15 residues. Trimming cost V 0 bases and J 0 bases, with 9 bases left between them. Germline CDR1 is LGHNA and CDR2 is YSLEER. CDR3 DNA: TGCGCCAGCAGCCAAGATACAGGGTCCTCCTACGAGCAGTACTTC. As protein: CASSQDTGSSYEQYF.

The chain uses TRBV30 and TRBJ2-5, with a possible D match to TRBD2 (5 bases). Trimming shortened V by 1 base and J by 4 bases, and 13 bases separated the two germline ends. From germline, CDR1 is GTSNPN and CDR2 SVGIG (reference sequence). There are 14 residues in the CDR3. CDR3 loop: CAWSALGAGETQYF. As DNA, the CDR3 is TGTGCCTGGAGTGCGCTAGGTGCGGGAGAGACCCAGTACTTC.

This clone was seen once. CDR3 in DNA: TGCGCCAGCAGCTTGGCGGGGGTTGGCTATGGCTACACCTTC. Its translation is CASSLAGVGYGYTF. J is TRBJ1-2 and V is TRBV5-1, with D perhaps matching TRBD1 (5 bases). This CDR3 has 14 amino acids. Trimming cost V 0 bases and J 4 bases, with 10 bases left between them. Germline CDR1 and CDR2: SGHRS and YFSETQ.

The V call is TRBV9, the J call TRBJ1-1; 7 nucleotides line up with TRBD1. The CDR3 is made up of 18 amino acids. Unmatched junction bases numbered 19, after V lost 0 bases and J lost 8 bases. Germline CDR1 is SGDLS and CDR2 is YYNGEE. Here the CDR3 DNA reads TGTGCCAGCAGCGTAGGAATTCCCGACAGGGTGACGGACCTCGAAGCTTTCTTT. It yields the protein CASSVGIPDRVTDLEAFF. Using reference TRBV9 and TRBJ1-1 for the parts outside the CDR3, the full variable domain is DSGVTQTPKHLITATGQRVTLRCSPRSGDLSVYWYQQSLDQGLQFLIQYYNGEERAKGNILERFSAQQFPDLHSELNLSSLELGDSALYFCASSVGIPDRVTDLEAFFGQGTRLTVV.

The genes are TRBV12-5 and TRBJ1-2; D is possibly TRBD1 (5 bases). Between the trimmed V and J ends, which lost 0 bases and 8 bases, there was a span of 13 bases. Germline lookup yields CDR1 LGHNT and CDR2 FRNRAP. CDR3 length: 14 amino acids. The CDR3 spells CASGLVGSAGGYTF. The CDR3 bases are TGTGCTAGTGGTTTGGTAGGGTCCGCAGGGGGCTACACCTTC.

This clone was counted a single time. The V call is TRBV5-4, the J call TRBJ1-1, with D tentatively TRBD1 (5 bases). Germline lookup yields CDR1 SGHNT and CDR2 YYREEE (reference sequence). CDR3 length: 14 amino acids. The V and J ends lost 4 bases and 3 bases respectively, with 13 bases between them. CDR3 loop: CASSHYGGDTEAFF. The CDR3 coding sequence is TGTGCCAGCAGCCATTACGGGGGGGACACTGAAGCTTTCTTT.

Concerning this clone itself: The sample holds other DNA sequences that translate to the same CDR3. The chain recombines TRBV29-1 with TRBJ1-2; 7 bases match TRBD1. Germline loops: CDR1 SQVTM, CDR2 ANQGSEA. The ends lost 4 bases at V and 6 bases at J; junction bases unmatched: 2. This CDR3 region has 11 residues. DNA for the CDR3: TGCAGCGTTGGACAGGGAGATGGCTACACCTTC. This encodes CSVGQGDGYTF.

The chain combines TRBV30 with TRBJ1-6; 9 bases align to TRBD1. V lost 0 bases, J lost 9 bases, and 6 bases stayed unmatched. This CDR3 has 15 residues. Germline CDR1 reads GTSNPN; CDR2 reads SVGIG (reference sequence). The CDR3 spells CAWSVGGTGISPLHF. The CDR3 coding sequence is TGTGCCTGGAGTGTTGGGGGGACAGGGATTTCACCCCTCCACTTT.

The genes are TRBV7-9 and TRBJ1-2, with 9 bases matching TRBD1. Germline CDR1 is SEHNR and CDR2 is FQNEAQ (reference sequence). Losses at the gene ends were 2 bases for V and 6 bases for J; bases not matched to a gene: 10. The CDR3 is 16 residues long. The CDR3 here is CASSLSAGTGSHGYTF. The CDR3 coding sequence is TGTGCCAGCAGCTTATCGGCCGGGACAGGGTCCCATGGCTACACCTTC.

The chain links TRBV7-3 to TRBJ1-4; no firm D call. This CDR3 has 13 amino acids. Germline assignment: CDR1 SGHTA and CDR2 FQGTGA. V was shortened by 3 bases and J by 5 bases, with 7 bases between the two germline ends. CDR3 in amino acids: CASSLNQNEKLFF. Here the CDR3 DNA reads TGTGCCAGCAGCTTGAATCAGAATGAAAAACTGTTTTTT.

V and J are TRBV19 and TRBJ2-1; weak D call: TRBD2 (7 bases). Germline CDR1 is LNHDA and CDR2 is SQIVND (reference sequence). Trimming shortened V by 3 bases and J by 4 bases, and 13 bases separated the two germline ends. The CDR3 has 15 residues. The CDR3 here is CASSISGGEYNEQFF. In DNA form, the CDR3 reads TGTGCCAGTAGTATTTCGGGGGGCGAATACAATGAGCAGTTCTTC. The variable domain in full, completed from reference TRBV19 and TRBJ2-1, reads DGGITQSPKYLFRKEGQNVTLSCEQNLNHDAMYWYRQDPGQGLRLIYYSQIVNDFQKGDIAEGYSVSREKKESFPLTVTSAQKNPTAFYLCASSISGGEYNEQFFGPGTRLTVL.

The chain is built from TRBV10-3 and TRBJ1-2, with a possible D match to TRBD1 (5 bases). The CDR3 consists of 14 residues. Germline V lookup: CDR1 ENHRY, CDR2 SYGVKD. The ends were cut back, 10 bases at V and 7 bases at J, with 22 bases in the middle. In DNA, the CDR3 is TGTGCCACCCAGGCTAACCCCGGGGGAAGTGGCTACACCTTC. Amino acids: CATQANPGGSGYTF.

In this sample, this clone turned up a few times. The chain employs TRBV25-1 and TRBJ1-2; TRBD1 is a possible D gene (6 bases). The germline gives CDR1 MGHDK, CDR2 SYGVNS. This CDR3 has 14 amino acids. The V and J ends lost 4 bases and 0 bases respectively, with 9 bases between them. CDR3 nucleotide sequence: TGTGCCAGCAGTGGTCAGGGGCCTAACTATGGCTACACCTTC. Its protein product is CASSGQGPNYGYTF.

This clone was observed once. This chain connects TRBV25-1 to TRBJ1-4; D is ambiguous. Germline V gene lookup returns CDR1 MGHDK and CDR2 SYGVNS. The V end was cut by 1 base, the J end by 0 bases, with 9 bases between. The CDR3 spans 16 residues. CDR3 in amino acids: CASSESLSATNEKLFF. The CDR3 DNA reads as TGTGCCAGCAGTGAATCTCTGTCAGCAACTAATGAAAAACTGTTTTTT. Looking up the rest from reference TRBV25-1 and TRBJ1-4 gives the full variable domain: EADIYQTPRYLVIGTGKKITLECSQTMGHDKMYWYQQDPGMELHLIHYSYGVNSTEKGDLSSESTVSRIRTEHFPLTLESARPSHTSQYLCASSESLSATNEKLFFGSGTQLSVL.

The genes are TRBV27 and TRBJ2-1, with TRBD1 identical over 9 bases. With V trimmed by 7 bases and J by 7 bases, 11 bases remained unmatched. Germline CDR1 and CDR2: MNHEY and SMNVEV (reference sequence). This CDR3 has 15 amino acids. Here the CDR3 reads CASTVRTGVGNEQFF. The DNA for the CDR3 is TGTGCCAGCACTGTGCGGACAGGGGTAGGGAATGAGCAGTTCTTC.

The chain carries TRBV7-2 and TRBJ2-7; possible D gene TRBD1, 5 bases. Deletions cut 1 base from V and 0 bases from J, with 13 bases between. Germline CDR1 and CDR2: SGHTA and FQGNSA. The CDR3 is made up of 16 amino acids. The CDR3 loop reads CASSLGVGQPSYEQYF. In DNA, the CDR3 is TGTGCCAGCAGCTTAGGGGTCGGACAACCCTCCTACGAGCAGTACTTC. Full variable domain (remainder filled in from reference TRBV7-2 and TRBJ2-7): GAGVSQSPSNKVTEKGKDVELRCDPISGHTALYWYRQSLGQGLEFLIYFQGNSAPDKSGLPSDRFSAERTGGSVSTLTIQRTQQEDSAVYLCASSLGVGQPSYEQYFGPGTRLTVT.

The chain has TRBV7-9 and TRBJ2-5, with D maybe TRBD1 (5 bases). This CDR3 is 13 amino acids long. V was clipped by 6 bases and J by 2 bases, with 10 bases between them. Per germline, CDR1 SEHNR and CDR2 FQNEAQ (reference sequence). DNA of the CDR3: TGTGCCAGCAGACACGACAGTCAAGAGACCCAGTACTTC. Residues: CASRHDSQETQYF.

The chain couples TRBV4-1 to TRBJ1-3; D is unresolved. The CDR3 totals 16 residues. Germline V CDR1 and CDR2: MGHRA, YSYEKL. V lost 1 base to trimming and J lost 0 bases, with 10 bases between them. CDR3 protein: CASSQAAVSSGNTIYF. The CDR3 DNA reads TGCGCCAGCAGCCAAGCCGCGGTCTCCTCTGGAAACACCATATATTTT.

The gene calls are TRBV13 and TRBJ2-7; 10 positions agree with TRBD1. The CDR3 spans 16 residues. Trimming took 0 bases from V and 3 from J; bases not matched to a gene: 5. Germline assignment: CDR1 PRHDT and CDR2 FYEKMQ (reference sequence). CDR3 nucleotides: TGTGCCAGCAGCTTAGGCGGGGGACAGGGGTTCTACGAGCAGTACTTC. This sequence encodes CASSLGGGQGFYEQYF.

The CDR3 reads CASSLDHLRRGAYNEQFF. CDR3 coding DNA: TGTGCCAGCAGTTTAGACCATCTAAGGCGGGGGGCATACAATGAGCAGTTCTTC. The rearrangement uses TRBV28 and TRBJ2-1, with TRBD2 identical over 8 bases. Losses at the gene ends were 2 bases for V and 4 bases for J; bases not matched to a gene: 13. Germline loops: CDR1 MDHEN, CDR2 SYDVKM. The CDR3 runs 18 residues.

V and J are TRBV4-1 and TRBJ1-2; no clear D. Trimming stripped 0 bases from V and 3 bases from J, with 14 bases between. The CDR3 sequence is 16 residues long. The germline V gene encodes CDR1 MGHRA and CDR2 YSYEKL. CDR3 loop: CASSQEGSGPHYGYTF. CDR3 sequence (DNA): TGCGCCAGCAGCCAAGAGGGTTCAGGTCCTCACTATGGCTACACCTTC.

The CDR3 is CASSIGAWTGRYEQYF. The CDR3 DNA sequence: TGTGCCAGTAGTATTGGGGCGTGGACAGGGCGGTACGAGCAGTACTTC. This chain joins TRBV19 and TRBJ2-7, with 8 bases aligning to TRBD1. V lost 3 bases, J lost 4 bases, and 11 bases stayed unmatched. This CDR3 region has 16 residues. Germline values: CDR1 LNHDA, CDR2 SQIVND (reference sequence). Full variable domain (missing parts from reference TRBV19 and TRBJ2-7): DGGITQSPKYLFRKEGQNVTLSCEQNLNHDAMYWYRQDPGQGLRLIYYSQIVNDFQKGDIAEGYSVSREKKESFPLTVTSAQKNPTAFYLCASSIGAWTGRYEQYFGPGTRLTVT.